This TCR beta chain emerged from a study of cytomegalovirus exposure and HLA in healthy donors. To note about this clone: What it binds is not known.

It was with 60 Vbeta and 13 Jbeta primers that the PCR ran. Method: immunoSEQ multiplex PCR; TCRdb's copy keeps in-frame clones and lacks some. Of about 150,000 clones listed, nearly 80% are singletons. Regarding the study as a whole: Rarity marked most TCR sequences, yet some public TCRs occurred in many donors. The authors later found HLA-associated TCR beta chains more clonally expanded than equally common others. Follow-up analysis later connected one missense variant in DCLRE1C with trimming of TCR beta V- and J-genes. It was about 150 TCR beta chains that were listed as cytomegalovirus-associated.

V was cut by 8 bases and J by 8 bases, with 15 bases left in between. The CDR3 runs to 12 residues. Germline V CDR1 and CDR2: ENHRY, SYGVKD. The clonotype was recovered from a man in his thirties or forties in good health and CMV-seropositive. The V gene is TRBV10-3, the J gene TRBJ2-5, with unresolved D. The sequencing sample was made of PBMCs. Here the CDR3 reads CAIAPHLRTQYF. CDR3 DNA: TGTGCCATCGCGCCCCATCTCCGCACCCAGTACTTC.